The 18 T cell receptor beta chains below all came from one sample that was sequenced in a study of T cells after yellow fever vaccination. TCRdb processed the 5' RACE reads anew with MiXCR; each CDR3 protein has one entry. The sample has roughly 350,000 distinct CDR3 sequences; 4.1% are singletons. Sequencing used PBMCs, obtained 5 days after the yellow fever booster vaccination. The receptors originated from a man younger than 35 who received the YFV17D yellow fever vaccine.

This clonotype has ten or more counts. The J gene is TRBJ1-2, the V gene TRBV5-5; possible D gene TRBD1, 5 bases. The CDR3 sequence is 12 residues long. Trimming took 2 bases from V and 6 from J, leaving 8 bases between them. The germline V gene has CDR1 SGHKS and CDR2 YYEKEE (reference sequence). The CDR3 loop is CASSLVGHGYTF. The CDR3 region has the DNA TGTGCCAGCAGCTTAGTGGGGCATGGCTACACCTTC.

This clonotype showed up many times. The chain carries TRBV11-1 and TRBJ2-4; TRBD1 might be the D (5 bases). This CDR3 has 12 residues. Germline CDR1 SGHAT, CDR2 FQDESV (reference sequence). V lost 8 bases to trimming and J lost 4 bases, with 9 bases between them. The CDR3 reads CASGAGKNIQYF. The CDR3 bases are TGTGCCAGCGGGGCAGGGAAAAACATTCAGTACTTC. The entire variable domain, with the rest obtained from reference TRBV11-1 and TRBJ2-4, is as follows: EAEVAQSPRYKITEKSQAVAFWCDPISGHATLYWYRQILGQGPELLVQFQDESVVDDSQLPKDRFSAERLKGVDSTLKIQPAELGDSAMYLCASGAGKNIQYFGAGTRLSVL.

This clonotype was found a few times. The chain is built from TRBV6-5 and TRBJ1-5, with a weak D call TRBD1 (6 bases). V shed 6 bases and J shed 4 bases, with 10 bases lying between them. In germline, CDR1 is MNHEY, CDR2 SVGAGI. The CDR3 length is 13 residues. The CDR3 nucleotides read TGTGCCAGCAGCGGGACATCTAATCAGCCCCAGCATTTT. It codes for CASSGTSNQPQHF.

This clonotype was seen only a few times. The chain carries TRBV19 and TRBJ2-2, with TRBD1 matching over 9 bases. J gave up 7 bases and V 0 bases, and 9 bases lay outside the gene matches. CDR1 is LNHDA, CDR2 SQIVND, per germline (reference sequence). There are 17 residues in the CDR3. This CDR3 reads CASSIDPRDRENGELFF. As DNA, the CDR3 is TGTGCCAGTAGTATAGACCCCCGGGACAGGGAAAACGGGGAGCTGTTTTTT. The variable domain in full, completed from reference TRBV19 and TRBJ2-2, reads DGGITQSPKYLFRKEGQNVTLSCEQNLNHDAMYWYRQDPGQGLRLIYYSQIVNDFQKGDIAEGYSVSREKKESFPLTVTSAQKNPTAFYLCASSIDPRDRENGELFFGEGSRLTVL.

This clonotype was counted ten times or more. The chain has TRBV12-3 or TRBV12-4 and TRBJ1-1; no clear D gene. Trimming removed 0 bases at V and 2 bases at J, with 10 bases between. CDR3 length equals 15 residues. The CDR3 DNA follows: TGTGCCAGCAGTTTAGCTACCTCCGGAAACACTGAAGCTTTCTTT. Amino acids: CASSLATSGNTEAFF.

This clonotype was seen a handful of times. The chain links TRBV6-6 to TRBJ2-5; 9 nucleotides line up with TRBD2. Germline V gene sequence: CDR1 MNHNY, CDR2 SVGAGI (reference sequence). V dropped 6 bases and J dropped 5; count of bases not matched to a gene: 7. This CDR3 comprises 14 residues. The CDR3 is CASSGSGGGETQYF. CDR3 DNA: TGTGCCAGCAGCGGTAGCGGGGGCGGGGAGACCCAGTACTTC.

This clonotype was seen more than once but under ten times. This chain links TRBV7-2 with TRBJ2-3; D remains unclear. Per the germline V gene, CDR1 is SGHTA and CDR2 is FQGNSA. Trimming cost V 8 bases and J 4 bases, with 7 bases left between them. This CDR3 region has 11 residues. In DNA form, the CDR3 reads TGTGCCAGCGCGGCCTCAGATACGCAGTATTTT. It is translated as CASAASDTQYF.

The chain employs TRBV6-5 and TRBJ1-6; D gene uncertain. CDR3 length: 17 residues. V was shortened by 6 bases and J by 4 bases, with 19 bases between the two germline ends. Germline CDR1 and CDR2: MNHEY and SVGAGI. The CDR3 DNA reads TGTGCCAGCAGAAGCCCGGGGAGTGGGGTTTATAATTCACCCCTCCACTTT. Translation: CASRSPGSGVYNSPLHF.

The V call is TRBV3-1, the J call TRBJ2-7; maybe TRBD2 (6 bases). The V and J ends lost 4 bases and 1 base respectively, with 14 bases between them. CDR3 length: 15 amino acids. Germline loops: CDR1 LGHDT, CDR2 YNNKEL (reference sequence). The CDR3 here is CASSPTSSASYEQYF. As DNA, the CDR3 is TGTGCCAGCAGCCCTACATCTAGCGCGTCCTACGAGCAGTACTTC.

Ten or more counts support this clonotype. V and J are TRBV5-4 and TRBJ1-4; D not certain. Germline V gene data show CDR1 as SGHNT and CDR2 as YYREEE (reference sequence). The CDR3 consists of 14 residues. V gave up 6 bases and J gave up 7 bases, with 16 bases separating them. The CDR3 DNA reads TGTGCCAGCACGAGACGAGGAGGAGGTGAAAAACTGTTTTTT. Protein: CASTRRGGGEKLFF.

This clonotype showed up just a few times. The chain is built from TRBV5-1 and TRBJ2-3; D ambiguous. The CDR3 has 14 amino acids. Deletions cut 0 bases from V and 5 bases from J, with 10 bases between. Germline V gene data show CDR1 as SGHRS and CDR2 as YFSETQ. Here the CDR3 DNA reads TGCGCCAGCAGCTTGGCCGTAGGTGGAGATACGCAGTATTTT. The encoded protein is CASSLAVGGDTQYF.

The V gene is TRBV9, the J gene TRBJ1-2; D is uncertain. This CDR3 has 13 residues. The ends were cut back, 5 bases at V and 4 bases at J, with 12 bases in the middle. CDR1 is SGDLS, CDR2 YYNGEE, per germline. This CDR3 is CASRATDSYGYTF. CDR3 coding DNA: TGTGCCAGCAGGGCGACGGATTCCTATGGCTACACCTTC. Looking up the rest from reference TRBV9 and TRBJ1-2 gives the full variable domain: DSGVTQTPKHLITATGQRVTLRCSPRSGDLSVYWYQQSLDQGLQFLIQYYNGEERAKGNILERFSAQQFPDLHSELNLSSLELGDSALYFCASRATDSYGYTFGSGTRLTVV.

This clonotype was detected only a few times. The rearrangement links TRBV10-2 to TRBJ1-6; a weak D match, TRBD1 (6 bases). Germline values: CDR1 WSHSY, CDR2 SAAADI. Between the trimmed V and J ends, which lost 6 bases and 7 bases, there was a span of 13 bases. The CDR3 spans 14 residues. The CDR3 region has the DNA TGCGCCAGCAGGAACAGGGTTTTCAATTCACCCCTCCACTTT. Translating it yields CASRNRVFNSPLHF.

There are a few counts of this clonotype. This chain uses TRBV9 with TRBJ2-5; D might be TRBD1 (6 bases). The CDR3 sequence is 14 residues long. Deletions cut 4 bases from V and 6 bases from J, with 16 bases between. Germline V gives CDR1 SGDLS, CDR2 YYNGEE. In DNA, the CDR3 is TGTGCCAGCAGCCCTGAGACAGGTTGGAAGACCCAGTACTTC. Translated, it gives CASSPETGWKTQYF. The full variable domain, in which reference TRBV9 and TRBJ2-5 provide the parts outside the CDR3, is DSGVTQTPKHLITATGQRVTLRCSPRSGDLSVYWYQQSLDQGLQFLIQYYNGEERAKGNILERFSAQQFPDLHSELNLSSLELGDSALYFCASSPETGWKTQYFGPGTRLLVL.

CDR3: CASSQEWITGELFF. As DNA, the CDR3 is TGCGCCAGCAGCCAAGAGTGGATCACCGGGGAGCTGTTTTTT. This chain joins TRBV4-3 and TRBJ2-2; D unclear. CDR1 is LGHNA and CDR2 is YSLEER in the germline V gene. V shed 0 bases and J shed 4 bases, with 6 bases lying between them. The length of the CDR3 is 14 residues.

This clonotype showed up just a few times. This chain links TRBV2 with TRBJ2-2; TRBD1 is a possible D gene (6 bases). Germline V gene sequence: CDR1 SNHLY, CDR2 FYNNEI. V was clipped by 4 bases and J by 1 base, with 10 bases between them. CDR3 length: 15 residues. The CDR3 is CASSVAQGNTGELFF. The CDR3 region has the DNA TGTGCCAGCAGTGTTGCACAGGGGAACACCGGGGAGCTGTTTTTT.

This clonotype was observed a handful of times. The CDR3 loop reads CASISEGFGEQYF. The CDR3 DNA is TGTGCCAGCATCTCCGAGGGTTTTGGCGAGCAGTACTTC. The chain uses TRBV12-3 or TRBV12-4 and TRBJ2-7, with D maybe TRBD2 (5 bases). The CDR3 length is 13 residues. V was trimmed by 7 bases and J by 6 bases, leaving 16 bases between them.

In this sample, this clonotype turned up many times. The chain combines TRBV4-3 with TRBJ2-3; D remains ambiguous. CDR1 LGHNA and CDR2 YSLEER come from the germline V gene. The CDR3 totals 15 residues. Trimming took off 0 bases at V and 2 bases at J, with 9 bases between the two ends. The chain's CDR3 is CASSQEPQDTDTQYF. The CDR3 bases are TGCGCCAGCAGCCAAGAACCCCAGGACACAGATACGCAGTATTTT.